Given below is one T cell receptor beta chain in context. This sample is part of a study of blood T cell repertoires in COVID-19. Sequenced by immunoSEQ multiplex PCR; TCRdb stores in-frame clones only, minus some. This repertoire shows fewer than 400,000 clones, around 86% found once; its top ten account for around 4.8%. V shed 0 bases and J shed 9 bases, with 12 bases lying between them. Germline V gene lookup returns CDR1 SGHTA and CDR2 FQGNSA. The CDR3 contains 14 residues. The source of this sequence is a man in his fifties or sixties who had recovered from COVID-19. The material sequenced was PBMCs or T cells enriched from blood (not recorded which). The chain joins TRBV7-2 to TRBJ2-1; tentatively, D is TRBD2 (6 bases). CDR3 loop: CASSLAGGYGEQFF. CDR3 DNA sequence: TGTGCCAGCAGCTTAGCGGGAGGATATGGTGAGCAGTTCTTC.